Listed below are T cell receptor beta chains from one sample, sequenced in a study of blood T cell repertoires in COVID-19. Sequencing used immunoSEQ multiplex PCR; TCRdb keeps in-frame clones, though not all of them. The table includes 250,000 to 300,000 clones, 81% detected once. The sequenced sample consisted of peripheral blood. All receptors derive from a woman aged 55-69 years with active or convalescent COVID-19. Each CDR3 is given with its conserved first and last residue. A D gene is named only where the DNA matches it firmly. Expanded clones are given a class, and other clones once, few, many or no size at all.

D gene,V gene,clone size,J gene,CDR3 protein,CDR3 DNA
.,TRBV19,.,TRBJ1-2,CASSWAVRYGYTF,TGTGCCAGTAGTTGGGCCGTCCGCTATGGCTACACCTTC
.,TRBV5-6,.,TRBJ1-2,CASSKGSAATGGYGYTF,TGTGCCAGCAGCAAGGGGTCAGCGGCCACCGGGGGCTATGGCTACACCTTC
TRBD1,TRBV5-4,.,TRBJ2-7,CASSFGQGVTYEQYF,TGTGCCAGCAGCTTTGGACAGGGGGTAACCTACGAGCAGTACTTC
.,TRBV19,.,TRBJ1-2,CASSIIGLGGGSSGGYTF,TGTGCCAGTAGTATTATTGGTCTGGGCGGCGGGAGTTCTGGTGGCTACACCTTC
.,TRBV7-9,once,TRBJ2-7,CASSLAAWSSYEQYF,TGTGCCAGCAGCTTAGCCGCCTGGAGCTCCTACGAGCAGTACTTC
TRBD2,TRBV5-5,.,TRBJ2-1,CASSFSGGLNNEQFF,TGTGCCAGCAGCTTTAGCGGGGGCCTTAACAATGAGCAGTTCTTC
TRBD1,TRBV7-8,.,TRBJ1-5,CASSLAGTGFNQPQHF,TGTGCCAGCAGCTTAGCGGGGACAGGCTTCAATCAGCCCCAGCATTTT
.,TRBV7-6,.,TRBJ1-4,CASSSLEWRTNEKLFF,TGTGCCAGCAGTTCATTAGAATGGAGGACTAATGAAAAACTGTTTTTT
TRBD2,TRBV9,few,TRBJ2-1,CASSGRGGAGNEQFF,TGTGCCAGCAGCGGGCGCGGGGGGGCCGGAAATGAGCAGTTCTTC
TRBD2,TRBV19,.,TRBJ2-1,CASQQAGGYYNEQFF,TGTGCCAGTCAACAGGCGGGGGGCTACTACAATGAGCAGTTCTTC
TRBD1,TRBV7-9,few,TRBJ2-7,CASSLGTGRTYEQYF,TGTGCCAGCAGCTTAGGGACAGGCCGGACCTACGAGCAGTACTTC
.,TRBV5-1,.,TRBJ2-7,CASSLEGGGGTYEQYF,TGCGCCAGCAGCTTGGAAGGGGGTGGTGGTACCTACGAGCAGTACTTC
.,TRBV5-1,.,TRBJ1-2,CASSLRTDYGYTF,TGCGCCAGCAGCTTGAGGACAGACTATGGCTACACCTTC
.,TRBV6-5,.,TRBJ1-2,CASSYGRTRGYGYTF,TGTGCCAGCAGTTACGGACGCACCCGGGGCTATGGCTACACCTTC
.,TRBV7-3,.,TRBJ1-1,CASSRDRLAEAFF,TGTGCCAGCAGCCGCGACAGGTTAGCTGAAGCTTTCTTT
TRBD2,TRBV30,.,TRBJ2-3,CAWSGVAGDNRFSDTQYF,TGTGCCTGGAGTGGGGTAGCGGGGGACAACCGTTTCTCAGATACGCAGTATTTT
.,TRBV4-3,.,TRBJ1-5,CASSQDFSYQPQHF,TGCGCCAGCAGCCAAGATTTTAGTTATCAGCCCCAGCATTTT
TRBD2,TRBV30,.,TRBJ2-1,CAWTPLAGNEQFF,TGTGCCTGGACCCCTCTAGCGGGGAATGAGCAGTTCTTC
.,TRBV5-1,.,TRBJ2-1,CASSLDARSSYNEQFF,TGCGCCAGCAGCTTGGATGCTAGGAGCTCCTACAATGAGCAGTTCTTC
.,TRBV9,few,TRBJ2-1,CASSVIGGAGSHEQFF,TGTGCCAGCAGCGTAATTGGGGGCGCTGGGTCCCATGAGCAGTTCTTC
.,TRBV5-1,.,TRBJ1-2,CASSDPQTGKGSWGYTF,TGCGCCAGCAGCGACCCTCAGACAGGCAAGGGATCGTGGGGCTACACCTTC
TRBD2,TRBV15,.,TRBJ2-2,CATSRDGSSGDTGELFF,TGTGCCACCAGCAGAGATGGATCTAGCGGGGACACCGGGGAGCTGTTTTTT
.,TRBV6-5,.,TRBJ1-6,CASSLQDSPLHF,TGTGCCAGTTCCCTACAGGATTCACCCCTCCACTTT
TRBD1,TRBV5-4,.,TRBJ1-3,CASSLADRGGNTIYF,TGTGCCAGCAGCTTAGCCGACAGGGGAGGAAACACCATATATTTT
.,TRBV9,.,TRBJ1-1,CASSDATGMVEAFF,TGTGCCAGCAGCGATGCTACAGGGATGGTTGAAGCTTTCTTT
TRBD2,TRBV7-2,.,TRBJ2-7,CASSPTSGESYEQYF,TGTGCCAGCAGCCCGACCAGCGGGGAATCCTACGAGCAGTACTTC
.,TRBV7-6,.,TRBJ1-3,CASSLESGAGNTIYF,TGTGCCAGCAGCTTAGAGTCAGGTGCTGGAAACACCATATATTTT
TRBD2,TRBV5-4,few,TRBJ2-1,CASSLGVLAGNSYNEQFF,TGTGCCAGCAGCTTGGGGGTACTAGCGGGGAATTCCTACAATGAGCAGTTCTTC
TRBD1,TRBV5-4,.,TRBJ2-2,CASSLGQGRGGELFF,TGTGCCAGCAGCCTTGGACAGGGCAGGGGCGGGGAGCTGTTTTTT
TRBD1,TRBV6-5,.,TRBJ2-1,CASRFHRGEQFF,TGTGCCAGCAGATTCCACAGGGGTGAGCAGTTCTTC
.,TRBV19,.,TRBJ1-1,CASSSQGNTEAFF,TGTGCCAGTAGTAGCCAGGGGAACACTGAAGCTTTCTTT
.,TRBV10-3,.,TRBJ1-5,CAISEDRNNNQPQHF,TGTGCCATCAGTGAGGACAGGAATAACAATCAGCCCCAGCATTTT
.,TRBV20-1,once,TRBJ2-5,CSASRHSPPQETQYF,TGCAGTGCTAGTCGGCACAGCCCCCCCCAAGAGACCCAGTACTTC
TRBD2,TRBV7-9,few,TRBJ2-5,CASSSRGSGVRETQYF,TGTGCCAGCAGCTCCCGGGGTAGCGGGGTACGAGAGACCCAGTACTTC
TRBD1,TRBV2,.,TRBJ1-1,CASSDYRGNTEAFF,TGTGCCAGCAGTGACTACAGGGGAAACACTGAAGCTTTCTTT
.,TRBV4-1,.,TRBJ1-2,CASSQEGTPNYGYTF,TGCGCCAGCAGCCAAGAAGGGACACCTAACTATGGCTACACCTTC
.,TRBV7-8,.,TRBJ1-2,CASSLAPDSPYGYTF,TGTGCCAGCAGCTTAGCCCCGGACAGTCCCTATGGCTACACCTTC
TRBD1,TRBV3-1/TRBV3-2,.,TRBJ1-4,CASSLQQGGNEKLFF,TGTGCCAGCAGCCTTCAACAGGGGGGCAATGAAAAACTGTTTTTT
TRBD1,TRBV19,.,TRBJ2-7,CASSPDRDSYEQYF,TGTGCCAGTAGCCCGGACAGGGATTCCTACGAGCAGTACTTC
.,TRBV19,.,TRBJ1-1,CASSTGRGLNTEAFF,TGTGCCAGTAGTACCGGACGGGGATTGAACACTGAAGCTTTCTTT
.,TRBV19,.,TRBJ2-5,CASSIVLEAETQYF,TGTGCCAGTAGTATAGTGTTAGAGGCCGAGACCCAGTACTTC
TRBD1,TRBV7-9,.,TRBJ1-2,CASSLGTGGGNYGYTF,TGTGCCAGCAGCTTAGGGACAGGGGGCGGCAACTATGGCTACACCTTC
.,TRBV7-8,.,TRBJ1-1,CASSWRQDHTEAFF,TGTGCCAGCAGCTGGAGACAGGACCACACTGAAGCTTTCTTT
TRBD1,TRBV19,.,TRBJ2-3,CASSMGRQGSASTDTQYF,TGTGCCAGTAGTATGGGGCGACAGGGGTCCGCTAGCACAGATACGCAGTATTTT
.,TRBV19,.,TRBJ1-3,CASSTYSTVANTIYF,TGTGCCAGTAGCACATACTCCACAGTGGCAAACACCATATATTTT
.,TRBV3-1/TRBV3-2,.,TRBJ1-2,CASSPTAYNYGYTF,TGTGCCAGCAGCCCCACCGCGTATAACTATGGCTACACCTTC
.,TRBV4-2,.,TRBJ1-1,CASSQDESGGPAFF,TGTGCCAGCAGCCAAGATGAGTCCGGGGGGCCAGCTTTCTTT
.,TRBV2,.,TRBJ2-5,CASSEDWAGQETQYF,TGTGCCAGCAGTGAAGATTGGGCCGGACAAGAGACCCAGTACTTC